This is a list of T cell receptor beta chains from one sample in a study of blood T cells in healthy people across ages. TCRdb reprocessed the 5' RACE reads via MiXCR and lists one record per CDR3 protein. The repertoire holds 600,000 to 1,000,000 distinct CDR3 sequences, with 20% to 25% as singletons. Separately, the same data were catalogued under a study of T cells of mothers and their children.

Sequencing was done on a sample of blood. Receptors originate from a boy aged 5 to 17 in good health. Each CDR3 is given with its conserved first and last residue. D genes are given only for firm matches. Only part of the rows carry a size: once, few, many, or a class if the clone is expanded.

few,TRBJ1-1,TRBV5-5,.,TGTGCCAGCAGCTTGTTTTTCGTCGAGGGGACTGAAGCTTTCTTT,CASSLFFVEGTEAFF
few,TRBJ1-4,TRBV5-1,.,TGCGCCAGCAGACCCCCAGGGGCGGGAACTAATGAAAAACTGTTTTTT,CASRPPGAGTNEKLFF
.,TRBJ2-6,TRBV29-1,.,TGCAGCGGGATGGATGGGGCCAACGTCCTGACTTTC,CSGMDGANVLTF
few,TRBJ2-1,TRBV25-1,.,TGTGCCAGCACCGCGCAGGGGAGGGGCAATGAGCAGTTCTTC,CASTAQGRGNEQFF
.,TRBJ2-7,TRBV5-1,.,TGCGCCAGCAGCTTTGGCGGGGCCTACTACGAGCAGTACTTC,CASSFGGAYYEQYF
few,TRBJ2-1,TRBV6-4,TRBD1,TGTGCCAGCAGTTTCTCCGGGACAGGGAATGAGCAGTTCTTC,CASSFSGTGNEQFF
.,TRBJ2-7,TRBV7-3,.,TGTGCCGGCAGCGAGACTGGACTGGATTACGAGCAGTACTTC,CAGSETGLDYEQYF
.,TRBJ2-3,TRBV29-1,.,TGCAGCGTGACTTCCCTAGATACGCAGTATTTT,CSVTSLDTQYF
few,TRBJ2-5,TRBV7-9,.,TGTGCCAGCAGCTTAGACGGCTCCAGGTTCTTC,CASSLDGSRFF
once,TRBJ1-5,TRBV27,.,TGTGCCAGCAGTCCCTACAACGGAGAAGGTCAGCCCCAGCATTTT,CASSPYNGEGQPQHF
few,TRBJ2-1,TRBV7-2,TRBD1,TGTGCCAGCAGCTTATCTGGGACAGGGCCCCCCAATGAGCAGTTCTTC,CASSLSGTGPPNEQFF
.,TRBJ2-1,TRBV12-3/TRBV12-4,.,TGTGCCAGCAGTGGCCCCGTAGAGACCCGGTACTTC,CASSGPVETRYF
many,TRBJ2-1,TRBV7-2,.,TGTGCCAGCAGCTTAGATAACCTAGACAATGAGCAGTTCTTC,CASSLDNLDNEQFF
.,TRBJ2-7,TRBV7-2,.,TGTGCCAGCAGCTTAGACCGAAACTACGAGCAGTACTTC,CASSLDRNYEQYF
.,TRBJ2-3,TRBV6-4,.,TGTGCCAGCAGTGACAGGCCCGGCGCAGATACGCAGTATTTT,CASSDRPGADTQYF
.,TRBJ1-3,TRBV9,.,TGTGCCAGCAGCGTAGCACAGGCTGGAAACACCATATATTTT,CASSVAQAGNTIYF
.,TRBJ2-5,TRBV29-1,.,TGCAGCGTTGAAGAGGATTCCGGGACTCCGTACCAAGAGACCCAGTACTTC,CSVEEDSGTPYQETQYF
.,TRBJ1-2,TRBV3-1,.,TGTGCCAGCAGCCAAGATCGGGACCCTAACTATGGCTACACCTTC,CASSQDRDPNYGYTF
.,TRBJ2-1,TRBV20-1,TRBD1,TGCAGTGCCCGAGGTGACAGGGTCACTAACAATGAGCAGTTCTTC,CSARGDRVTNNEQFF
.,TRBJ1-2,TRBV4-3,.,TGCGCCAGCAGCCAAGGGGCGAACCGGGGCAGCTATGGCTACACCTTC,CASSQGANRGSYGYTF
.,TRBJ2-1,TRBV3-1,TRBD2,TGTGCCAGCAGCCAAGATTTACTAGCGGGAGGGGGCTACAATGAGCAGTTCTTC,CASSQDLLAGGGYNEQFF
.,TRBJ2-7,TRBV5-6,.,TGTGCCAGCAGCTTGGTCGGTGTCTACCACGAGCAGTACTTC,CASSLVGVYHEQYF
few,TRBJ2-3,TRBV18,TRBD1,TGTGCCAGCTCACTAATCGACAGGGCAGATACGCAGTATTTT,CASSLIDRADTQYF
few,TRBJ2-7,TRBV2,.,TGTGCCAGCAGTGAACAGTACAGGATGTCCTACGAGCAGTACTTC,CASSEQYRMSYEQYF
.,TRBJ2-6,TRBV4-3,.,TGCGCCAGCAGCCAAGAATGGGCCTCTGGGGCCAACGTCCTGACTTTC,CASSQEWASGANVLTF
.,TRBJ2-7,TRBV12-3/TRBV12-4,.,TGTGCCAGCAGTTCCACAGGCCGCTACGAGCAGTACTTC,CASSSTGRYEQYF
few,TRBJ2-1,TRBV20-1,TRBD1,TGCAGTGCCTCGGACAGGTCCTACAATGAGCAGTTCTTC,CSASDRSYNEQFF
many,TRBJ1-2,TRBV20-1,.,TGCAGTGCTTCAGGGTTGCGAGGCTACACCTTC,CSASGLRGYTF
few,TRBJ2-1,TRBV4-3,TRBD1,TGCGCCAGGGGGGCAGGGGGCCATTACAATGAGCAGTTCTTC,CARGAGGHYNEQFF